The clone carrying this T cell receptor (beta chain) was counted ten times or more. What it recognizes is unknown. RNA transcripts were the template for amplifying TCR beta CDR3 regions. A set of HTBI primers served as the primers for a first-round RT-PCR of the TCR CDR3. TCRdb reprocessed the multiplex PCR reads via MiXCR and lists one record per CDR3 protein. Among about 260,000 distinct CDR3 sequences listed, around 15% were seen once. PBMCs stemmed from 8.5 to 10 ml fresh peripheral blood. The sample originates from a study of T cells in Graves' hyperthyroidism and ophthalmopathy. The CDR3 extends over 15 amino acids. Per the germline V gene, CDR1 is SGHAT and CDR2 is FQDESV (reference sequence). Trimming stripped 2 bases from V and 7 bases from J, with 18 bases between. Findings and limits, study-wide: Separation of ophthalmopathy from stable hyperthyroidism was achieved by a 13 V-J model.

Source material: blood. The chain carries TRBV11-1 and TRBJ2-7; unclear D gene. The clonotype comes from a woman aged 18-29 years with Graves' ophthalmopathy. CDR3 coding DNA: TGTGCCAGCAGCTTATACGGGCCCTCGTCTCTAGAGCAGTACTTC. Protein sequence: CASSLYGPSSLEQYF.